This T cell receptor (beta chain) was identified in a study of cytomegalovirus exposure and HLA in healthy donors. The study, taken as a whole, reports: In a later analysis, HLA-associated beta chains showed higher expansion and lower generation probabilities than comparable chains.

The CDR3 totals 16 residues. The ends were cut back, 4 bases at V and 0 bases at J, with 11 bases in the middle. The germline CDR1 and CDR2 sequences are SGHKS and YYEKEE (reference sequence). In the PCR, 60 Vbeta and 13 Jbeta primers were used. Profiling relied on immunoSEQ multiplex PCR, and the TCRdb table lists in-frame clones only, not all of them. The sample lists 95,000 to 130,000 clones; roughly 9% were seen once. This clone was counted only a few times. Its antigen remains unidentified. The J gene is TRBJ2-6, the V gene TRBV5-5, with a possible D match to TRBD1 (5 bases). This receptor was identified in a man under 40 in good health and CMV-seronegative. Source material: PBMCs. In nucleotides, the CDR3 is TGTGCCAGCAGCCCCGTAGGGGCCTCTGGGGCCAACGTCCTGACTTTC. Its translation is CASSPVGASGANVLTF. Drawing the rest from reference TRBV5-5 and TRBJ2-6, the complete variable domain is DAGVTQSPTHLIKTRGQQVTLRCSPISGHKSVSWYQQVLGQGPQFIFQYYEKEERGRGNFPDRFSARQFPNYSSELNVNALLLGDSALYLCASSPVGASGANVLTFGAGSRLTVL.